Shown below are 24 T cell receptor beta chains from a single sample sequenced in a study of tumor T cells in aggressive B-cell lymphoma. This table comes from immunoSEQ multiplex PCR, and its TCRdb copy is limited to in-frame clones, with some not included. The profile shows roughly 2,800 clones, 70% to 90% of them singletons. Sequenced sample: tumor tissue. The source of these receptors is an adult with diffuse large B cell lymphoma.

The chain has TRBV6-5 and TRBJ2-7; 8 bases are shared with TRBD1. Per the germline V gene, CDR1 is MNHEY and CDR2 is SVGAGI. V dropped 0 bases and J dropped 10; count of bases not matched to a gene: 8. CDR3 size: 14 residues. CDR3 region: CASSYSTGDGVQYF. The CDR3 DNA sequence: TGTGCCAGCAGTTACTCGACAGGGGACGGGGTTCAGTACTTC.

The gene calls are TRBV2 and TRBJ2-1; the D is unclear. CDR1 and CDR2 from the germline V gene are SNHLY and FYNNEI. The CDR3 sequence is 15 residues long. V lost 3 bases, J lost 9 bases, and 18 bases lay in between. CDR3 residues: CASSDSTLLRSEQFF. CDR3 coding DNA: TGTGCCAGCAGTGATTCGACCCTCCTACGGAGTGAGCAGTTCTTC.

V and J are TRBV27 and TRBJ2-1; 14 positions agree with TRBD2. CDR3 length equals 16 residues. After removal of 5 bases from V and 5 bases from J, the junction contained 5 bases not matched to a gene. The germline V gene encodes CDR1 MNHEY and CDR2 SMNVEV (reference sequence). The CDR3 here is CASSPRLAGGDNEQFF. The CDR3 DNA reads TGTGCCAGCAGTCCGAGACTAGCGGGGGGGGACAATGAGCAGTTCTTC.

This clone was observed a few times. The chain recombines TRBV28 with TRBJ1-1; a weak D match, TRBD1 (6 bases). The CDR3 covers 11 residues. CDR1 is MDHEN and CDR2 is SYDVKM in the germline V gene. V lost 3 bases and J lost 8, with 7 bases in between. The CDR3 reads CASSFGTEAFF. The CDR3, as DNA: TGTGCCAGCAGTTTCGGGACAGAAGCTTTCTTT.

The chain employs TRBV9 and TRBJ2-5; D is possibly TRBD1 (5 bases). V was cut by 0 bases and J by 3 bases, with 6 bases left in between. This CDR3 is 13 amino acids long. CDR1 is SGDLS, CDR2 YYNGEE, per germline. The CDR3 DNA reads TGTGCCAGCAGCGTAGGGACAAAAGAGACCCAGTACTTC. Its translation: CASSVGTKETQYF.

The CDR3 DNA sequence: TGTGCCAGCAGCTCGAGGACAGTCATCCACTTT. Translating gives CASSSRTVIHF. This sequence joins TRBV28 and TRBJ1-6, with D perhaps TRBD1 (6 bases). The CDR3 loop spans 11 amino acids. The germline V gene has CDR1 MDHEN and CDR2 SYDVKM. With 6 bases removed from V and 17 bases from J, the gap between germline ends came to 14 bases.

The V call is TRBV7-9, the J call TRBJ2-5; TRBD1 agrees at 9 bases. The CDR3 extends over 14 amino acids. Germline CDR1 reads SEHNR; CDR2 reads FQNEAQ (reference sequence). Trimming removed 5 bases from V and 5 bases from J; junction bases left unmatched: 6. CDR3 sequence reads: CASSPGTGTETQYF. DNA of the CDR3: TGTGCCAGCAGCCCCGGGACAGGGACGGAGACCCAGTACTTC.

The genes are TRBV18 and TRBJ1-1; 8 nucleotides match TRBD1. The CDR3 runs to 15 residues. The germline V gene encodes CDR1 KGHSH and CDR2 LQKENI. V was clipped by 1 base and J by 5 bases; unmatched bases: 6. CDR3 sequence reads: CASSPLGQGRTEAFF. The CDR3 region has the DNA TGTGCCAGCTCACCACTAGGACAGGGTCGAACTGAAGCTTTCTTT.

V and J are TRBV18 and TRBJ2-5, with 9 bases identical to TRBD1. The CDR3 contains 15 residues. With V trimmed by 1 base and J by 7 bases, 7 bases remained unmatched. Germline CDR1 KGHSH, CDR2 LQKENI. CDR3 amino acids: CASSPLGTGLGTQYF. As DNA, the CDR3 is TGTGCCAGCTCACCACTCGGGACAGGGTTGGGGACCCAGTACTTC.

This chain links TRBV7-2 with TRBJ2-1; 11 bases match TRBD2. V shed 5 bases, J shed 4 bases, and the junction held 13 bases outside the gene matches. This CDR3 has 18 amino acids. The V gene's germline CDR1 is SGHTA and CDR2 FQGNSA. CDR3 sequence: CASSPLAGGFRRYNEQFF. CDR3 nucleotide sequence: TGTGCCAGCAGCCCATTAGCGGGGGGGTTTAGGAGGTACAATGAGCAGTTCTTC. The full variable domain, its missing parts supplied by reference TRBV7-2 and TRBJ2-1, is GAGVSQSPSNKVTEKGKDVELRCDPISGHTALYWYRQSLGQGLEFLIYFQGNSAPDKSGLPSDRFSAERTGGSVSTLTIQRTQQEDSAVYLCASSPLAGGFRRYNEQFFGPGTRLTVL.

In this sample, this clone turned up once. The V call is TRBV28, the J call TRBJ1-3; D uncertain. V lost 8 bases and J 0 bases, leaving 8 bases between the germline ends. This CDR3 is 13 amino acids long. From germline, CDR1 is MDHEN and CDR2 SYDVKM. The CDR3: CASLGFSGNTIYF. CDR3 bases: TGTGCCAGCTTGGGCTTCTCTGGAAACACCATATATTTT.

The genes are TRBV6-6 and TRBJ1-5; unclear D gene. This CDR3 is built from 12 residues. CDR1 and CDR2 from the germline V gene are MNHNY and SVGAGI (reference sequence). The ends were cut back, 5 bases at V and 10 bases at J, with 12 bases in the middle. This CDR3 reads CASSPSGEPQHF. CDR3 in DNA: TGTGCCAGCAGTCCCTCCGGGGAACCCCAGCATTTT.

The rearrangement joins TRBV7-2 to TRBJ1-2, with D uncertain. Germline V CDR1 and CDR2: SGHTA, FQGNSA. The CDR3 has 14 residues. Between the trimmed V and J ends, which lost 3 bases and 4 bases, there was a span of 12 bases. The CDR3 loop reads CASSFTEEFYGYTF. The CDR3 nucleotides are TGTGCCAGCAGCTTCACTGAAGAGTTCTATGGCTACACCTTC.

This chain joins TRBV28 and TRBJ2-5, with D possibly TRBD1 on 6 matching bases. The J call may not be correct, given that the DNA end is closer to TRBJ2-7. This CDR3 region has 13 residues. Germline values: CDR1 MDHEN, CDR2 SYDVKM. CDR3 bases: TGTGCCAGCAGTTTACTACAGGGAGCCGAGCAGTACTTC. Its translation: CASSLLQGAEQYF.

This clone was counted only a few times. J is TRBJ2-5 and V is TRBV2; perhaps TRBD2 as D (6 bases). Trimming took off 0 bases at V and 3 bases at J, with 14 bases between the two ends. There are 16 residues in the CDR3. CDR1 is SNHLY, CDR2 FYNNEI, per germline. The CDR3 region is CASSEARRAEEETQYF. The CDR3 DNA reads as TGTGCCAGCAGTGAAGCGCGGAGGGCGGAAGAAGAGACCCAGTACTTC.

In this sample, this clone turned up once. The genes are TRBV28 and TRBJ2-5; D is possibly TRBD2 (5 bases). Trimming shortened V by 8 bases and J by 1 base, and 11 bases separated the two germline ends. The CDR3 runs to 13 residues. Germline CDR1 and CDR2: MDHEN and SYDVKM. DNA of the CDR3: TGTGCCAGCGGTCGGGGATTCCAAGAGACCCAGTACTTC. This encodes CASGRGFQETQYF.

The rearrangement uses TRBV5-1 and TRBJ2-7; possibly TRBD1 for D (5 bases). V gave up 0 bases and J gave up 0 bases, with 7 bases separating them. CDR1 is SGHRS, CDR2 YFSETQ, per germline. The CDR3 length is 14 residues. CDR3 residues: CASSLETVSYEQYF. The CDR3 DNA sequence: TGCGCCAGCAGCTTGGAGACAGTCTCCTACGAGCAGTACTTC.

This chain links TRBV5-1 with TRBJ2-7; TRBD1 agrees at 12 bases. Germline V gene data show CDR1 as SGHRS and CDR2 as YFSETQ. Losses at the gene ends were 6 bases for V and 5 bases for J; bases not matched to a gene: 6. This CDR3 region has 14 residues. The CDR3 DNA reads as TGCGCCAGCAACCCGGGACAGGGGGCCCACGAGCAGTACTTC. Translated: CASNPGQGAHEQYF.

This chain joins TRBV7-9 and TRBJ2-1; 10 bases align to TRBD1. Germline CDR1 is SEHNR and CDR2 is FQNEAQ (reference sequence). There are 17 residues in the CDR3. V was clipped by 1 base and J by 2 bases; unmatched bases: 5. The CDR3 region has the DNA TGTGCCAGCAGCTTAGGGGACAGGGGCTCGACCTACAATGAGCAGTTCTTC. Its translation: CASSLGDRGSTYNEQFF.

The CDR3: CASRISGVGSYEQYF. CDR3 coding DNA: TGTGCCAGCAGGATATCAGGGGTGGGTTCCTACGAGCAGTACTTC. The chain uses TRBV6-1 and TRBJ2-7, with TRBD1 as a possible D gene (6 bases). The CDR3 covers 15 residues. V lost 6 bases and J 1 base, leaving 16 bases between the germline ends. Looked up from germline, CDR1 is MNHNS and CDR2 is SASEGT.

The chain carries TRBV5-6 and TRBJ2-2, with D possibly TRBD1 on 5 matching bases. The CDR3 is 14 residues long. Trimming removed 0 bases at V and 8 bases at J, with 11 bases between. Germline lookup yields CDR1 SGHDT and CDR2 YYEEEE. CDR3 bases: TGTGCCAGCAGCTTGGGGGGCAGGTTAGGGGAGCTGTTTTTT. It specifies CASSLGGRLGELFF.

CDR3: CASQGVGKLFF. CDR3 sequence (DNA): TGTGCCTCCCAGGGGGTGGGAAAACTGTTTTTT. This chain joins TRBV30 and TRBJ1-4; 7 nucleotides line up with TRBD1. Germline assignment: CDR1 GTSNPN and CDR2 SVGIG (reference sequence). V trimming: 7 bases; J trimming: 10 bases; junction bases outside the gene matches: 6. CDR3 size: 11 residues.

This clone was seen only once. The chain is built from TRBV2 and TRBJ2-7; a weak D match, TRBD1 (5 bases). Trimming took 6 bases from V and 0 from J, leaving 6 bases between them. This CDR3 region has 12 residues. Germline V gives CDR1 SNHLY, CDR2 FYNNEI. The CDR3 DNA sequence: TGTGCCAGCAGGGACATCTCCTACGAGCAGTACTTC. Residues: CASRDISYEQYF.

The chain uses TRBV4-2 and TRBJ2-1; the match to TRBD2 covers 11 bases. With V trimmed by 0 bases and J by 4 bases, 8 bases remained unmatched. The CDR3 runs to 18 residues. CDR1 is LGHNA, CDR2 YNFKEQ, per germline. The chain's CDR3 is CASSQDRASGGLYNEQFF. Written as DNA, the CDR3 is TGTGCCAGCAGCCAAGATAGGGCTAGCGGGGGGCTTTACAATGAGCAGTTCTTC.